The clone carrying this TCR beta chain has at least ten counts. The antigen remains unidentified. This entry belongs to a study of T cells in Graves' hyperthyroidism and ophthalmopathy. Study-wide background: Pretreatment peripheral blood was obtained at initial diagnosis. Broader study findings: The majority of expanded thyroid clonotypes above 0.001 also appeared in blood.

The source material, RNA transcripts, was used to amplify TCR beta CDR3 regions. A set of HTBI primers served as the primers for a first-round RT-PCR of the TCR CDR3. MiXCR, run by TCRdb on the multiplex PCR reads, gives a single entry per CDR3 protein. Of about 380,000 distinct CDR3 sequences in the sample, more than 11% are singletons; the top ten hold approximately 11%. Deletions cut 11 bases from V and 4 bases from J, with 14 bases between. The CDR3 has 12 amino acids. Germline lookup yields CDR1 WNHNN and CDR2 SYGVQD (reference sequence). Each patient was aged 18 to 65 and had newly diagnosed hyperthyroidism of under 2 months' duration. Diagnostic decisions used clinical symptoms, serum thyroxine and TRAb, thyroid ultrasound and orbital computed tomography.

V gene TRBV10-1 combines with J gene TRBJ1-2, with D possibly TRBD1 on 5 matching bases. This TCR came from a woman aged 55-70 years with Graves' hyperthyroidism. Sequencing was performed on blood. CDR3 DNA: TGCGCCTCTCCGGGACTGGCCTATGGCTACACCTTC. Its translation: CASPGLAYGYTF.